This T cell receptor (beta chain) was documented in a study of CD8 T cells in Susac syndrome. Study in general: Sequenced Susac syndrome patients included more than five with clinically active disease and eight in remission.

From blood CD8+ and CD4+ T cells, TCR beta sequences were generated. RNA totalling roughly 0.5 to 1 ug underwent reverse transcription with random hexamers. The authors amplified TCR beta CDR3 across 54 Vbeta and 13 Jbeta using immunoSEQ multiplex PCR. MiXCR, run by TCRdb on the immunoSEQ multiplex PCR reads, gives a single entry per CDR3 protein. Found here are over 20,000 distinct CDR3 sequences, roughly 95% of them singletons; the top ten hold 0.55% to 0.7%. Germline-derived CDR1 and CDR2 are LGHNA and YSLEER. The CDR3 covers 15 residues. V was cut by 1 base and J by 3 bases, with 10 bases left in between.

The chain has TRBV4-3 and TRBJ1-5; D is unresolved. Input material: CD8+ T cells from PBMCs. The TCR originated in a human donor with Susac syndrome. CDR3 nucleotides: TGCGCCAGCAGCCAAGTCATGGCGGACAATCAGCCCCAGCATTTT. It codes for CASSQVMADNQPQHF.